Listed below are T cell receptor beta chains from one sample, sequenced in a study of patients and donors after allogeneic stem cell transplantation. TCRdb reprocessed the RT-PCR reads with MiXCR, giving one entry per CDR3 protein. This sample has 150,000 to 200,000 distinct CDR3 sequences; more than 20% occur once, and the top ten carry 20% to 30%. The sample taken for sequencing was blood, either unsorted or a sorted T cell fraction (not recorded which). The receptors come from a human donor who was either an allogeneic HSCT recipient or a stem cell or donor lymphocyte infusion donor (not recorded which). It is not recorded whose cells these are; they may come from a transplant donor. CDR3s include the opening cysteine and the closing phenylalanine or tryptophan. The order of the fields is clone size, D gene, V gene, J gene, CDR3 DNA, CDR3 protein. A D gene is named only where the DNA matches it firmly. Clone sizes are given selectively: once, few, many, or a class where the clone is expanded.

abundance: -
d_gene: -
v_gene: TRBV6-2/TRBV6-3
j_gene: TRBJ2-3
CDR3nt: TGTGCCAGCAGTTACCCATTCGCATTCCCCCAGTATTTT
CDR3aa: CASSYPFAFPQYF

abundance: few
d_gene: -
v_gene: TRBV27
j_gene: TRBJ1-1
CDR3nt: TGTGCCAGCTTCCGAGGGGGGCACACTGAAGCTTTCTTT
CDR3aa: CASFRGGHTEAFF

abundance: -
d_gene: -
v_gene: TRBV7-3
j_gene: TRBJ2-1
CDR3nt: TGTGCCAGCAGCTTATGGGTAGGTGGGAATGAGCAGTTCTTC
CDR3aa: CASSLWVGGNEQFF

abundance: -
d_gene: TRBD2
v_gene: TRBV29-1
j_gene: TRBJ2-2
CDR3nt: TGCAGCGTCGTTAGCGGGGACATCAACACCGGGGAGCTGTTTTTT
CDR3aa: CSVVSGDINTGELFF

abundance: once
d_gene: TRBD2
v_gene: TRBV10-3
j_gene: TRBJ2-3
CDR3nt: TGTGCCATGGGGCCGGGAGGCCGGCAACCCACAGATACGCAGTATTTT
CDR3aa: CAMGPGGRQPTDTQYF

abundance: few
d_gene: -
v_gene: TRBV5-1
j_gene: TRBJ1-2
CDR3nt: TGCGCCAGCTCGAGGACAGCGACTAACTATGGCTACACCTTC
CDR3aa: CASSRTATNYGYTF

abundance: once
d_gene: TRBD1
v_gene: TRBV6-5
j_gene: TRBJ2-4
CDR3nt: TGTGCCAGCAGACCCGACAGGGGTGGCATTCAGTACTTC
CDR3aa: CASRPDRGGIQYF

abundance: -
d_gene: TRBD2
v_gene: TRBV5-6
j_gene: TRBJ2-7
CDR3nt: TGTGCCAGCAGCTGGGGACTAGCGGCCTACGAGCAGTACTTC
CDR3aa: CASSWGLAAYEQYF

abundance: -
d_gene: -
v_gene: TRBV20-1
j_gene: TRBJ1-4
CDR3nt: TGCAGTGCTAGTTTTGGGCAGGATGAAAAACTGTTTTTT
CDR3aa: CSASFGQDEKLFF

abundance: many
d_gene: TRBD1
v_gene: TRBV29-1
j_gene: TRBJ1-2
CDR3nt: TGCAGCGTTGAGCCCCCTTCAGGGGGAAAGGGCTACACCTTC
CDR3aa: CSVEPPSGGKGYTF

abundance: many
d_gene: -
v_gene: TRBV7-2
j_gene: TRBJ2-1
CDR3nt: TGTGCCAGCAGCTTCCGTTCCTACAATGAGCAGTTCTTC
CDR3aa: CASSFRSYNEQFF

abundance: many
d_gene: -
v_gene: TRBV7-8
j_gene: TRBJ1-5
CDR3nt: TGTGCCAGCAGCTCTCAGGGACGGGATCAGCCCCAGCATTTT
CDR3aa: CASSSQGRDQPQHF

abundance: -
d_gene: -
v_gene: TRBV6-5
j_gene: TRBJ2-6
CDR3nt: TGTGCCAGCAGTTACCGCTCAGGGGCTGGGGCCAACGTCCTGACTTTC
CDR3aa: CASSYRSGAGANVLTF

abundance: once
d_gene: TRBD2
v_gene: TRBV7-2
j_gene: TRBJ2-1
CDR3nt: TGTGCCAGCAGCTCCCGTGGTGGAGGCGGGGGCTACAATGAGCAGTTCTTC
CDR3aa: CASSSRGGGGGYNEQFF

abundance: -
d_gene: TRBD1
v_gene: TRBV5-1
j_gene: TRBJ1-3
CDR3nt: TGCGCCAGCAGCTTGGAACAGGGGTTCTCTGGAAACACCATATATTTT
CDR3aa: CASSLEQGFSGNTIYF

abundance: -
d_gene: TRBD1
v_gene: TRBV10-3
j_gene: TRBJ1-1
CDR3nt: TGTGCCATCACCCAAGGGACAGCGAACACTGAAGCTTTCTTT
CDR3aa: CAITQGTANTEAFF

abundance: few
d_gene: -
v_gene: TRBV29-1
j_gene: TRBJ1-1
CDR3nt: TGCAGCGTTGAGATGGCAGGGAGCGGTGAAGCTTTCTTT
CDR3aa: CSVEMAGSGEAFF

abundance: -
d_gene: TRBD1
v_gene: TRBV2
j_gene: TRBJ1-5
CDR3nt: TGTGCCAGCAGAGATCGACAGGGGAATCAGCCCCAGCATTTT
CDR3aa: CASRDRQGNQPQHF